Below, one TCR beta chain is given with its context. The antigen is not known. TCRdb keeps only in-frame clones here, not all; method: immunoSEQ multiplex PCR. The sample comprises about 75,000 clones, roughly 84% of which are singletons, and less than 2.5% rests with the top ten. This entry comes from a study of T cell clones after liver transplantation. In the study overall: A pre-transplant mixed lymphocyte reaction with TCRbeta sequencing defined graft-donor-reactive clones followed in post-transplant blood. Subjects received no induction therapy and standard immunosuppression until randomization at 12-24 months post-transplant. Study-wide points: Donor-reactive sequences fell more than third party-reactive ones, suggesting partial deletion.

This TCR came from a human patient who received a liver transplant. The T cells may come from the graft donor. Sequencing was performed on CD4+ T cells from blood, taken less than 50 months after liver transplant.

The DNA of the CDR3 is TGTGCCAGCAGTGTCCAGGGGTTTAGTTGGGCTTTCTTT. Encoded protein: CASSVQGFSWAFF. The chain is built from TRBV2 and TRBJ1-1; D is possibly TRBD1 (6 bases). Trimming cost V 4 bases and J 11 bases, with 17 bases left between them. The CDR3 length is 13 residues. Germline V gene sequence: CDR1 SNHLY, CDR2 FYNNEI.